Detailed here is one T cell receptor (beta chain). Its antigen is not identified. CDR1 is MNHNY and CDR2 is SVGAGI in the germline V gene (reference sequence). The germline V and J ends were trimmed by 0 bases and 10 bases, with 13 bases remaining between them. CDR3 length: 14 amino acids. Here immunoSEQ multiplex PCR was the method, and the copy in TCRdb shows in-frame clones only, minus some. The data show 10,000 to 15,000 clones, around 92% seen once. The source of the sample is a study of regulatory and conventional T cells in RAG deficiency. Whole-study findings and limits: Patient subsets had shorter CDR3s; Omenn Treg-Tconv overlap exceeded 80%.

Blood CD4+ CD25-low CD127-high conventional T cells supplied the genomic DNA template. The data were also submitted as part of a second study, on regulatory T cells. That report adds: The PCR used 52 TRBV and 13 TRBJ primers.

The receptor was derived from a human donor in good health. Sequencing input: CD4+ effector T cells sorted from blood. The rearrangement joins TRBV6-6 to TRBJ2-1; D is unclear. This CDR3 reads CASSYSGSGSEQFF. CDR3 nucleotides: TGTGCCAGCAGTTACTCCGGGTCGGGTAGCGAGCAGTTCTTC.